This T cell receptor (beta chain) was captured in a study of T cells after posttransplantation cyclophosphamide. Methotrexate plus calcineurin inhibitor accompanied controls' myeloablative marrow transplants; sampling was 1 year later. Assay: immunoSEQ multiplex PCR; the TCRdb copy retains only in-frame clones and omits some. This sample yields 9,000 to 15,000 clones, of which around 80% are seen a single time; more than 3% belongs to the top ten. The CDR3 contains 12 residues. V shed 8 bases and J shed 8 bases, with 15 bases lying between them. Per the germline V gene, CDR1 is LNHDA and CDR2 is SQIVND (reference sequence). This clone has a handful of counts.

This chain links TRBV19 with TRBJ1-2, with a tentative D call TRBD1 (6 bases). This specimen consisted of PBMCs, obtained 350 to 400 days after allogeneic stem cell transplant with calcineurin inhibitor and methotrexate. The source is a young adult male patient who received an allogeneic stem cell transplant from an unrelated donor, was CMV-positive, and had acute GVHD only. The graft donor may account for some of the T cells. The CDR3 nucleotides are TGTGCCAGTTCAGCGGGGGCGGGCGGCTACACCTTC. Translating gives CASSAGAGGYTF. Filled out from reference TRBV19 and TRBJ1-2, the complete variable domain reads DGGITQSPKYLFRKEGQNVTLSCEQNLNHDAMYWYRQDPGQGLRLIYYSQIVNDFQKGDIAEGYSVSREKKESFPLTVTSAQKNPTAFYLCASSAGAGGYTFGSGTRLTVV.